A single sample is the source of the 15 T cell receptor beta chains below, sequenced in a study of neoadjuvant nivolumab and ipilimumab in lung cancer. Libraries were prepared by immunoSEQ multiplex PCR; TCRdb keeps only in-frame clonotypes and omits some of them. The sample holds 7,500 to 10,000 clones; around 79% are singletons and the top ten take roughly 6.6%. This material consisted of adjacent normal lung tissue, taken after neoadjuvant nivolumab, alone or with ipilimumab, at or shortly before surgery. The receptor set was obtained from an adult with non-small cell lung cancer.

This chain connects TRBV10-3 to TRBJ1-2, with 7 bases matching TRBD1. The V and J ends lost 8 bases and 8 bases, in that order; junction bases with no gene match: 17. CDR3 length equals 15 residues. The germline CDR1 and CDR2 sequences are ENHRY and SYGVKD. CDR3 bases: TGTGCCATCGAAGATACTAGACAGGGCGACTCGGGCTACACCTTC. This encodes CAIEDTRQGDSGYTF.

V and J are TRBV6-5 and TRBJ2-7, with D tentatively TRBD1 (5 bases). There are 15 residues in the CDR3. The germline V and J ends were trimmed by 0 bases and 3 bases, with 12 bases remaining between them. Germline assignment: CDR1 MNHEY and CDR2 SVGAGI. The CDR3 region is CASSYSGEGFYEQYF. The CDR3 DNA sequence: TGTGCCAGCAGTTACTCAGGGGAAGGGTTCTACGAGCAGTACTTC.

CDR3 amino acids: CASIEFPEANYGYTF. The CDR3, as DNA: TGTGCCAGCATAGAATTCCCCGAAGCTAACTATGGCTACACCTTC. This chain connects TRBV11-2 to TRBJ1-2; the D is unclear. The CDR3 loop spans 15 amino acids. The V gene's germline CDR1 is SGHAT and CDR2 FQNNGV. V lost 7 bases and J lost 0, with 15 bases in between. The entire variable domain, with the rest obtained from reference TRBV11-2 and TRBJ1-2, is as follows: EAGVAQSPRYKIIEKRQSVAFWCNPISGHATLYWYQQILGQGPKLLIQFQNNGVVDDSQLPKDRFSAERLKGVDSTLKIQPAKLEDSAVYLCASIEFPEANYGYTFGSGTRLTVV.

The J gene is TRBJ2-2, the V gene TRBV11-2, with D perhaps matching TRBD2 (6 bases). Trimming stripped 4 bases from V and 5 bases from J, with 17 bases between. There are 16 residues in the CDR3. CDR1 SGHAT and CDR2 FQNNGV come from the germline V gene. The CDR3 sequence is CASSWEDFQLTGELFF. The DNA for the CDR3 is TGTGCCAGCAGCTGGGAGGACTTCCAATTAACCGGGGAGCTGTTTTTT.

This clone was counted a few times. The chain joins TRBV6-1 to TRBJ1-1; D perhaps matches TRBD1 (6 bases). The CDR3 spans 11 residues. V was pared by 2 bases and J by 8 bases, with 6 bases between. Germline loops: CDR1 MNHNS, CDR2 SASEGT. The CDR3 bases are TGTGCCAGCAGTGAAAGGGGGGAAGCTTTCTTT. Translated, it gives CASSERGEAFF.

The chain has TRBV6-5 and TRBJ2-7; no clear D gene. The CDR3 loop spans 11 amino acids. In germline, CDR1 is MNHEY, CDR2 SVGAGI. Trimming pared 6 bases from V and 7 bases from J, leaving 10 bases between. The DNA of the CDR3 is TGTGCCAGCAGCCACGTTAGGGAGCAGTACTTC. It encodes CASSHVREQYF.

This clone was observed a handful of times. CDR3 loop: CASSQPRGASGVYNEQFF. For the CDR3, the DNA is TGCGCCAGCAGCCAGCCGCGAGGGGCTAGCGGGGTTTACAATGAGCAGTTCTTC. The chain carries TRBV4-1 and TRBJ2-1; 9 nucleotides line up with TRBD2. Germline lookup yields CDR1 MGHRA and CDR2 YSYEKL. V was pared by 3 bases and J by 4 bases, with 13 bases of the junction left unmatched. This CDR3 is built from 18 residues.

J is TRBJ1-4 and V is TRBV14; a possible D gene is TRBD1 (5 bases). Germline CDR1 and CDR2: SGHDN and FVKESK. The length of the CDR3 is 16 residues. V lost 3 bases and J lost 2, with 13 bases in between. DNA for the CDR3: TGTGCCAGCAGCCACCAGGTAGGGGAGACTAATGAAAAACTGTTTTTT. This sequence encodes CASSHQVGETNEKLFF. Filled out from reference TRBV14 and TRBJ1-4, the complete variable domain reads EAGVTQFPSHSVIEKGQTVTLRCDPISGHDNLYWYRRVMGKEIKFLLHFVKESKQDESGMPNNRFLAERTGGTYSTLKVQPAELEDSGVYFCASSHQVGETNEKLFFGSGTQLSVL.

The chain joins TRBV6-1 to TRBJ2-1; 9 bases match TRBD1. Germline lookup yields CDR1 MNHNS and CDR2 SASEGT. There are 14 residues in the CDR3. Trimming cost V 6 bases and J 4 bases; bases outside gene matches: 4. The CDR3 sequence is CASRRQGGYNEQFF. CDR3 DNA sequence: TGTGCCAGCAGAAGACAGGGGGGATACAATGAGCAGTTCTTC.

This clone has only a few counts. As DNA, the CDR3 is TGTGCCAGCAGCCGGACAGGGTTTGGGGAGACCCAGTACTTC. Encoded protein: CASSRTGFGETQYF. This chain uses TRBV6-1 with TRBJ2-5; the match to TRBD1 covers 8 bases. Per the germline V gene, CDR1 is MNHNS and CDR2 is SASEGT. With V trimmed by 6 bases and J by 5 bases, 8 bases remained unmatched. This CDR3 has 14 amino acids.

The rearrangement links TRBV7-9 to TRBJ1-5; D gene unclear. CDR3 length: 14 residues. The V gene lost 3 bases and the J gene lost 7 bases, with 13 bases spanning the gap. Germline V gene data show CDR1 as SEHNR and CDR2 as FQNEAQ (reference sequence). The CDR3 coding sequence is TGTGCCAGCAGCTTCGGGCCAGAAGGCCAGCCCCAGCATTTT. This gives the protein CASSFGPEGQPQHF.

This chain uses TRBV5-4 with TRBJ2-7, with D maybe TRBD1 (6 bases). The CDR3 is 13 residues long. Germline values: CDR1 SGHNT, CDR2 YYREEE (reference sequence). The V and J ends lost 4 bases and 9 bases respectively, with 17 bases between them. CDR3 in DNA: TGTGCCAGCAGCATCGTGGGGGCGGTTGGGCAGTACTTC. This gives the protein CASSIVGAVGQYF.

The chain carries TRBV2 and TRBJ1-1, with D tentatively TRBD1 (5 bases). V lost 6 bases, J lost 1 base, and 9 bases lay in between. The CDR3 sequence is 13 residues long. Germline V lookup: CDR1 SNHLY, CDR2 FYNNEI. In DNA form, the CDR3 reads TGTGCCAGCAGGGTCACAGGGAACACTGAAGCTTTCTTT. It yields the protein CASRVTGNTEAFF. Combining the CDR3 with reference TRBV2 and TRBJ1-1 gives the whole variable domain EPEVTQTPSHQVTQMGQEVILRCVPISNHLYFYWYRQILGQKVEFLVSFYNNEISEKSEIFDDQFSVERPDGSNFTLKIRSTKLEDSAMYFCASRVTGNTEAFFGQGTRLTVV.

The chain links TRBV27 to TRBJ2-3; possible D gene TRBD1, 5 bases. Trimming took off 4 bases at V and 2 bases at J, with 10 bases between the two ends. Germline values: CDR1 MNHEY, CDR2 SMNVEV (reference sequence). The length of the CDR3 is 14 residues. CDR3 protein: CASSWQGYTDTQYF. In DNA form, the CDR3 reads TGTGCCAGCAGTTGGCAGGGCTACACAGATACGCAGTATTTT.

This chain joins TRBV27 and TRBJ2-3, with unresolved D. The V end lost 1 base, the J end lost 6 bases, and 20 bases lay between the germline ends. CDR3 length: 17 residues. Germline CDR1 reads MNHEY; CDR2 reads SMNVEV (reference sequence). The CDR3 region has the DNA TGTGCCAGCAGTTTATTGCAGGCCCTAAATGTTCGGGATACGCAGTATTTT. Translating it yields CASSLLQALNVRDTQYF.